The entry that follows covers one T cell receptor beta chain sequence. Its antigen is unknown. The data were obtained in a study of identifying expanded T cells in peripheral blood. Study outcomes and limitations: Variance in clone template counts between two-week samples significantly increased with total template count across all healthy donors. Technical replicates showed about 1.1 changed clones; about two weeks about 16; four weeks 19.

The V end lost 6 bases, the J end lost 4 bases, and 9 bases lay between the germline ends. The CDR3 runs to 13 residues. Looked up from germline, CDR1 is LGHNT and CDR2 is FRNRAP. Healthy donors had no documented immune events, such as infections, while sampled. The data were produced by immunoSEQ multiplex PCR, yet TCRdb's version contains in-frame clones alone and is incomplete. The sample shows more than 65,000 clones, around 89% of them seen only once. Sequenced input: blood. The chain uses TRBV12-5 and TRBJ2-2; D is ambiguous. This receptor was identified in a person aged 18 to 75 in good health. The CDR3 bases are TGTGCTAGTGGGGACCCAGGCACCGGGGAGCTGTTTTTT. Translated, it gives CASGDPGTGELFF.